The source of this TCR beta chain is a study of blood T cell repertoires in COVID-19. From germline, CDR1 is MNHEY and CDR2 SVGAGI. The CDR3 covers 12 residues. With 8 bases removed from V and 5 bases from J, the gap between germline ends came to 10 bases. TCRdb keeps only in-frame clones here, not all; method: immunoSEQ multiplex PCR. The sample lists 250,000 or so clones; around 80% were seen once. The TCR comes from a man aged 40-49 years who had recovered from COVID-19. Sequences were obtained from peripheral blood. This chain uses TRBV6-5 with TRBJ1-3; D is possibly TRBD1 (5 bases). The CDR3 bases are TGTGCCAGCGGGGGGAGCAGAAACACCATATATTTT. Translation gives CASGGSRNTIYF.